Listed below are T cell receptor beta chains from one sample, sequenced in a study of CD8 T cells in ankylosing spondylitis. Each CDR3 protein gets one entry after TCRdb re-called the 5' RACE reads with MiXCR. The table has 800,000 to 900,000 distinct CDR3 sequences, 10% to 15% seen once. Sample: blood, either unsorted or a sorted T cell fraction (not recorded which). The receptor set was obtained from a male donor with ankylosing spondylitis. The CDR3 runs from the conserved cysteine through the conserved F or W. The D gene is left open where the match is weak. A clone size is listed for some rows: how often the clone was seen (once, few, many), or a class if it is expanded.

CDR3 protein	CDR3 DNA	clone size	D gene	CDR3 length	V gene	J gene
CSARKWREGKNTQYF	TGCAGTGCTAGGAAGTGGCGGGAGGGTAAGAATACGCAGTATTTT	.	TRBD2	15	TRBV20-1	TRBJ2-3
CASSQRDSEAFF	TGTGCCAGCAGCCAAAGGGACAGTGAAGCTTTCTTT	few	TRBD1	12	TRBV3-1	TRBJ1-1
CASSRFSAGVHEQYF	TGTGCCAGCAGCCGCTTCTCAGCGGGAGTCCACGAGCAGTACTTC	.	TRBD2	15	TRBV4-2	TRBJ2-7
CASIPQGRTTEAFF	TGTGCCAGCATCCCCCAGGGACGAACAACTGAAGCTTTCTTT	few	.	14	TRBV12-3/TRBV12-4	TRBJ1-1
CASSPPGRWTEAFF	TGTGCCAGCTCACCCCCCGGGAGGTGGACTGAAGCTTTCTTT	few	.	14	TRBV18	TRBJ1-1
CAISLAGTSGPGSYNEQFF	TGTGCCATCAGTTTAGCCGGGACTAGCGGGCCAGGCTCCTACAATGAGCAGTTCTTC	few	TRBD2	19	TRBV10-3	TRBJ2-1
CASSRSGIHTEAFF	TGTGCCAGCAGCAGGTCAGGGATACACACTGAAGCTTTCTTT	few	.	14	TRBV5-5	TRBJ1-1
CSVTSGTANTEAFF	TGCAGCGTTACCTCCGGGACAGCGAACACTGAAGCTTTCTTT	many	TRBD1	14	TRBV29-1	TRBJ1-1
CSARPPDGTRGYTF	TGCAGTGCTAGACCACCGGACGGTACTAGGGGCTACACCTTC	.	.	14	TRBV20-1	TRBJ1-2
CASSLAPDRITYEQYF	TGTGCCAGCAGCTTGGCTCCGGACAGGATTACCTACGAGCAGTACTTC	.	TRBD1	16	TRBV5-4	TRBJ2-7
CASSPITGKTGYEQYF	TGTGCCAGCTCACCGATTACCGGTAAGACGGGCTACGAGCAGTACTTC	few	.	16	TRBV18	TRBJ2-7
CSVGVKGGMYEQYF	TGCAGCGTTGGGGTAAAAGGGGGCATGTACGAGCAGTACTTC	few	TRBD1	14	TRBV29-1	TRBJ2-7
CSVEQRSYNEQFF	TGCAGCGTTGAGCAGCGCTCCTACAATGAGCAGTTCTTC	many	.	13	TRBV29-1	TRBJ2-1
CASTGTVNYNEQFF	TGCGCCAGTACCGGGACAGTGAATTACAATGAGCAGTTCTTC	many	TRBD1	14	TRBV5-1	TRBJ2-1